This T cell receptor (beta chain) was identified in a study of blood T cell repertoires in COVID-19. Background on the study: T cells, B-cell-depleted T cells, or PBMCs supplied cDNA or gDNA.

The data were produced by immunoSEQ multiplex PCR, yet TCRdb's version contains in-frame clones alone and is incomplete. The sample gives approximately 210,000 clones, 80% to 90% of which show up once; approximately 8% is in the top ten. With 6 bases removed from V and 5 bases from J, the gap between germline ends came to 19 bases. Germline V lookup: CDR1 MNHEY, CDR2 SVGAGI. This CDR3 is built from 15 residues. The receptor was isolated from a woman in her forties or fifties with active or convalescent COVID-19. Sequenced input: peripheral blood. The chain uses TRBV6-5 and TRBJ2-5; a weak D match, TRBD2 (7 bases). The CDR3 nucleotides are TGTGCCAGCAGGGATCCCGGGGGGCCCAGGGAGACCCAGTACTTC. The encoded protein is CASRDPGGPRETQYF.